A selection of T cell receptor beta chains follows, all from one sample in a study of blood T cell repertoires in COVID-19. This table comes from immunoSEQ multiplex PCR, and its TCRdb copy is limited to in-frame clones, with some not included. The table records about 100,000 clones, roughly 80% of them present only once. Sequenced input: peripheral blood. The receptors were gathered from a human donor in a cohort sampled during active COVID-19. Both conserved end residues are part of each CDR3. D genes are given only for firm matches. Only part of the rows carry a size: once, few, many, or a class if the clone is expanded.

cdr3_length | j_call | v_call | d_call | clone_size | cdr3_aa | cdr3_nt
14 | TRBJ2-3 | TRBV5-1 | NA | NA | CASSFRSSTDTQYF | TGCGCCAGCAGCTTCCGTTCTAGCACAGATACGCAGTATTTT
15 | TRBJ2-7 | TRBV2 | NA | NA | CASRTRDKSSYEQYF | TGTGCCAGCAGGACCCGGGACAAAAGCTCCTACGAGCAGTACTTC
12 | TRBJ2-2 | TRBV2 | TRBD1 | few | CASRQGTGELFF | TGTGCCAGTCGACAGGGCACCGGGGAGCTGTTTTTT
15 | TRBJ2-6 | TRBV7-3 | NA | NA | CASSPLISGANVLTF | TGTGCCAGCAGCCCCCTTATCTCTGGGGCCAACGTCCTGACTTTC
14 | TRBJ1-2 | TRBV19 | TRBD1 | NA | CASNADRGANGYTF | TGTGCCAGTAACGCGGACAGGGGGGCAAATGGCTACACCTTC
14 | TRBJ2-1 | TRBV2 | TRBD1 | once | CASSTGGAYNEQFF | TGTGCCAGCAGTACAGGGGGAGCCTACAATGAGCAGTTCTTC
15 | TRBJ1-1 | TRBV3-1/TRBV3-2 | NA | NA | CASSQDFEGRTEAFF | TGTGCCAGCAGCCAAGACTTCGAAGGGAGGACTGAAGCTTTCTTT
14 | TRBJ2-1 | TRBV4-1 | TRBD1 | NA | CASSQDEGADEQFF | TGCGCCAGCAGCCAAGATGAGGGGGCGGATGAGCAGTTCTTC
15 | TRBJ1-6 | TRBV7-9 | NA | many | CASSLEGRANSPLHF | TGTGCCAGCAGCTTAGAAGGCAGGGCGAATTCACCCCTCCACTTT
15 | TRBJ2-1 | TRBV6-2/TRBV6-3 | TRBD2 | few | CASSWTSGGADEQFF | TGTGCCAGCAGTTGGACTAGCGGGGGGGCGGATGAGCAGTTCTTC
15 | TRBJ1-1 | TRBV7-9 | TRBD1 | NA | CASSKSWQGGNEAFF | TGTGCCAGCAGCAAATCATGGCAGGGGGGTAATGAAGCTTTCTTT
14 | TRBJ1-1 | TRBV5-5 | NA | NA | CASSLGALNTEAFF | TGTGCCAGCAGCTTGGGGGCCTTGAACACTGAAGCTTTCTTT
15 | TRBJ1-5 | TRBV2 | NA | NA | CASTQDPGNNQPQHF | TGTGCCAGCACCCAGGACCCGGGAAACAATCAGCCCCAGCATTTT
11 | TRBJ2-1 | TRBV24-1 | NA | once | CATRGAQEQFF | TGTGCCACCCGGGGGGCTCAGGAGCAGTTCTTC
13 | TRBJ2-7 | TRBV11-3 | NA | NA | CASSFTPGSEQYF | TGTGCCAGCAGCTTTACCCCCGGGAGCGAGCAGTACTTC
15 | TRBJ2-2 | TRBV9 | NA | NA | CASSLMGGGTGELFF | TGTGCCAGCAGTCTAATGGGGGGAGGCACCGGGGAGCTGTTTTTT
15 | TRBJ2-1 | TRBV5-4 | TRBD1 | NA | CASSSDGTAYNEQFF | TGTGCCAGCAGCTCGGACGGGACAGCCTACAATGAGCAGTTCTTC
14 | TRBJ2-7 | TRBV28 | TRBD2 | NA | CASSQLAGAYEQYF | TGTGCCAGCAGTCAACTAGCGGGAGCCTACGAGCAGTACTTC
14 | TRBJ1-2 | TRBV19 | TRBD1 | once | CASSSKDRGYGYTF | TGTGCCAGTAGTAGTAAAGACAGGGGGTATGGCTACACCTTC
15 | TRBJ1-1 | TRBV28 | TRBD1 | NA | CAIYKGGLMNTEAFF | TGTGCCATCTATAAAGGGGGCCTAATGAACACTGAAGCTTTCTTT
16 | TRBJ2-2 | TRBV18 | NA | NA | CASSPADLTPTGELFF | TGTGCCAGCTCACCGGCAGACCTGACTCCCACCGGGGAGCTGTTTTTT
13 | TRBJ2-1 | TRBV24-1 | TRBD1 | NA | CATSVVRGNEQFF | TGTGCCACCAGTGTAGTCAGGGGGAATGAGCAGTTCTTC
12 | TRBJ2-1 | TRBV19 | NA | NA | CASSRSAGEQFF | TGTGCCAGTAGCCGTAGCGCCGGTGAGCAGTTCTTC
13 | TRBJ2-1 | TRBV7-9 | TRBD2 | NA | CASSPSSGNEQFF | TGTGCCAGCAGCCCATCTAGCGGCAATGAGCAGTTCTTC
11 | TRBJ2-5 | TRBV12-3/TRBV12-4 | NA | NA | CASSVLETQYF | TGTGCCAGCAGTGTCCTAGAGACCCAGTACTTC
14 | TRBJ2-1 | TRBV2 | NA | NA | CASSEWTQTNEQFF | TGTGCCAGCAGTGAATGGACACAAACGAATGAGCAGTTCTTC
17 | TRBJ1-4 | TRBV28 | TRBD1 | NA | CASKYPGQGEANEKLFF | TGTGCCAGCAAATATCCGGGACAGGGGGAAGCTAATGAAAAACTGTTTTTT
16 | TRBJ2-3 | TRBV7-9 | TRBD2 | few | CASSQLAGASTDTQYF | TGTGCCAGCAGCCAACTAGCGGGGGCAAGCACAGATACGCAGTATTTT
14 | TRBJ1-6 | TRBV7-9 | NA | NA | CASSLDFPESPLHF | TGTGCCAGCAGCTTAGACTTTCCTGAGTCACCCCTCCACTTT